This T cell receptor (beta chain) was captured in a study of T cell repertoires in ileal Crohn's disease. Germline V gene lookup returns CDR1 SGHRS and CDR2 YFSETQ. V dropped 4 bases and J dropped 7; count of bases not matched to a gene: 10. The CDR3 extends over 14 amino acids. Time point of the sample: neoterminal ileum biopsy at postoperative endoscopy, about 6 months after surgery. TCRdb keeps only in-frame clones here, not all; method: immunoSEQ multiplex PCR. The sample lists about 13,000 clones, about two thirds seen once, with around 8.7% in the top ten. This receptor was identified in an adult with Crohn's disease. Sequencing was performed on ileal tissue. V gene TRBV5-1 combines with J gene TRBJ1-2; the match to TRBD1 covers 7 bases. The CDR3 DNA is TGCGCCAGCAGCCACAGCACAGGGGAATTTGGCTACACCTTC. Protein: CASSHSTGEFGYTF.